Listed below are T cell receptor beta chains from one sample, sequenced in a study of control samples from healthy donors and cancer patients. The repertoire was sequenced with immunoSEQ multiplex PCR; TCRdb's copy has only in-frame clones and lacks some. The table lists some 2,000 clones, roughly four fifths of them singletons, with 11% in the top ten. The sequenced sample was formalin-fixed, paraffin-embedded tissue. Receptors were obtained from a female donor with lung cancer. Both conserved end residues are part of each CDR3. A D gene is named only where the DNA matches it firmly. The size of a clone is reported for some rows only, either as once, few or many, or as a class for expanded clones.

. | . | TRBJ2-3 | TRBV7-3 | CASSLTPSTDTQYF | TGTGCCAGCAGCTTAACACCTAGCACAGATACGCAGTATTTT
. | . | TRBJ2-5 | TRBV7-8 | CASSLAFGGRIQETQYF | TGTGCCAGCAGCTTAGCTTTCGGGGGAAGAATCCAAGAGACCCAGTACTTC
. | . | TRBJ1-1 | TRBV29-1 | CSALVSGAVEAFF | TGCAGCGCCTTGGTATCAGGGGCGGTTGAAGCTTTCTTT
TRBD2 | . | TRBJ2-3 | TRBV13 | CASSLRREGGDTQYF | TGTGCCAGCAGCTTAAGGCGGGAGGGGGGAGATACGCAGTATTTT
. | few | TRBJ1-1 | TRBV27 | CASSIHRVSEAFF | TGTGCCAGCAGTATCCACAGGGTTTCTGAAGCTTTCTTT
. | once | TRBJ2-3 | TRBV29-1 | CSVAFRTGSHTDTQYF | TGCAGCGTTGCATTCCGGACGGGGAGTCACACAGATACGCAGTATTTT
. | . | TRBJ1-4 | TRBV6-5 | CASEGVLFEKLFF | TGTGCCAGCGAAGGGGTACTGTTTGAAAAACTGTTTTTT
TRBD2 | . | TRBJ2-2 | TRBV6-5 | CATHGLADSLGELFF | TGTGCCACCCATGGACTAGCGGACTCCCTAGGGGAGCTGTTTTTT
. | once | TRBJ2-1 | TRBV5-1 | CASSLIKPDVNEQFF | TGCGCCAGCAGCCTGATAAAACCGGATGTAAATGAGCAGTTCTTC
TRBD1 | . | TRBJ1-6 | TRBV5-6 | CASSPGTGPNSPLHF | TGTGCCAGCAGCCCGGGGACAGGACCAAATTCACCCCTCCACTTT
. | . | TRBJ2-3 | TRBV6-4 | CASSDPGLGTDTQYF | TGTGCCAGCAGTGACCCTGGACTGGGCACAGATACGCAGTATTTT
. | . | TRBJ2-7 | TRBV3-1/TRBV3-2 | CASSQEFHEQYF | TGTGCCAGCAGCCAAGAATTCCACGAGCAGTACTTC
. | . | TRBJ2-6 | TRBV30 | CAWILAGANVLTF | TGTGCCTGGATCTTGGCTGGGGCCAACGTCCTGACTTTC
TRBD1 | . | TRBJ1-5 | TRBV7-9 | CASSSPGQNQPQHF | TGTGCCAGCAGCTCACCGGGACAGAATCAGCCCCAGCATTTT
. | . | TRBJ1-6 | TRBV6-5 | CASGGVDNSPLHF | TGTGCCAGCGGGGGTGTGGATAATTCACCCCTCCACTTT
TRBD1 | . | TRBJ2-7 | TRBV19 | CASSAGGQGAYEQYF | TGTGCCAGTAGTGCCGGCGGACAGGGGGCTTACGAGCAGTACTTC
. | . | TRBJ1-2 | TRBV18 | CASSPGANQYGYTF | TGTGCCAGCTCACCCGGTGCCAACCAGTATGGCTACACCTTC
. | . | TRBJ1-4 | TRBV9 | CASSVYGGNEKLFF | TGTGCCAGCAGCGTATACGGAGGGAATGAAAAACTGTTTTTT